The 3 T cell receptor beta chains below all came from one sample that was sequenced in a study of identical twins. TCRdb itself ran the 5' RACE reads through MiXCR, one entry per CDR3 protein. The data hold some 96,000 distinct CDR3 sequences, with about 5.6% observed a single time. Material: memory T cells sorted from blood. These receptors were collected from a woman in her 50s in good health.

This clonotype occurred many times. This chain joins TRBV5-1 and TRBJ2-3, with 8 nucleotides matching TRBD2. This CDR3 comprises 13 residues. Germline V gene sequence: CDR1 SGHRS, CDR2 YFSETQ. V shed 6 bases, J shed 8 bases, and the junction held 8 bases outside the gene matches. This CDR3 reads CASKPTSEGTQYF. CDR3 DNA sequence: TGCGCCAGCAAACCGACTAGCGAGGGTACGCAGTATTTT.

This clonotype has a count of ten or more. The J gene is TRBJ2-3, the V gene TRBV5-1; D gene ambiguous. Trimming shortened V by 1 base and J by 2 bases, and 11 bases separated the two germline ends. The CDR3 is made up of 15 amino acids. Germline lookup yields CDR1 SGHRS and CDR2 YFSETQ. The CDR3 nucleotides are TGCGCCAGCAGCTTGTGGACGGCAGCCACAGATACGCAGTATTTT. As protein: CASSLWTAATDTQYF.

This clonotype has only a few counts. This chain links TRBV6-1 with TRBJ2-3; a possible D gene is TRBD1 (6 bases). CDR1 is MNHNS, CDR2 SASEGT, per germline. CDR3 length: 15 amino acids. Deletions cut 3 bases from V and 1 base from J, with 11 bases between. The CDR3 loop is CASSDLRQGTDTQYF. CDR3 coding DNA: TGTGCCAGCAGTGATTTGAGACAGGGCACAGATACGCAGTATTTT.